The 21 T cell receptor beta chains presented below share a single source sample, sequenced in a study of blood T cell repertoires in COVID-19. The data were produced by immunoSEQ multiplex PCR, yet TCRdb's version contains in-frame clones alone and is incomplete. Of over 140,000 clones listed, about 82% were seen once; the top ten hold under 6%. The specimen was peripheral blood. These receptors were taken from a woman of 80 years or more with active or convalescent COVID-19.

The chain combines TRBV30 with TRBJ2-5; D may be TRBD1 (6 bases). CDR3 length: 15 amino acids. V was pared by 2 bases and J by 2 bases, with 15 bases between. Germline CDR1 reads GTSNPN; CDR2 reads SVGIG (reference sequence). CDR3 loop: CAWSLTGSRQETQYF. CDR3 nucleotides: TGTGCCTGGAGTCTGACAGGATCGAGGCAAGAGACCCAGTACTTC.

Here the CDR3 DNA reads TGCGCCAGCAGCTTACACACAGATACGCAGTATTTT. Translation gives CASSLHTDTQYF. V and J are TRBV5-1 and TRBJ2-3; D remains unclear. From germline, CDR1 is SGHRS and CDR2 YFSETQ. The V end lost 2 bases, the J end lost 2 bases, and 3 bases lay between the germline ends. The CDR3 contains 12 residues.

This clone was detected only once. The chain has TRBV7-3 and TRBJ2-1, with TRBD2 matching 12 bases. Germline V CDR1 and CDR2: SGHTA, FQGTGA. The CDR3 is made up of 16 amino acids. J was trimmed by 4 bases and V by 5 bases; bases with no gene match: 6. This CDR3 reads CASSPRTSGNYNEQFF. The DNA for the CDR3 is TGTGCCAGCAGCCCCAGGACTAGCGGGAATTACAATGAGCAGTTCTTC.

CDR3 sequence reads: CATSDSLSYNEQFF. The CDR3 DNA reads as TGTGCCACCTCGGACAGTCTCTCCTACAATGAGCAGTTCTTC. The rearrangement joins TRBV19 to TRBJ2-1; D is perhaps TRBD1 (6 bases). The CDR3 sequence is 14 residues long. Trimming cost V 10 bases and J 0 bases, with 13 bases left between them. Per the germline V gene, CDR1 is LNHDA and CDR2 is SQIVND (reference sequence).

The V call is TRBV9, the J call TRBJ1-1; D gene unclear. The V gene lost 0 bases and the J gene lost 5 bases, with 8 bases spanning the gap. Germline values: CDR1 SGDLS, CDR2 YYNGEE. The CDR3 has 13 amino acids. The CDR3 here is CASSVVRETEAFF. In nucleotides, the CDR3 is TGTGCCAGCAGCGTAGTACGGGAAACTGAAGCTTTCTTT.

CDR3 amino acids: CASSSDRASGELFF. The CDR3 DNA reads as TGTGCCAGCAGCTCCGACAGGGCCTCCGGGGAGCTGTTTTTT. The chain employs TRBV13 and TRBJ2-2; 7 nucleotides line up with TRBD1. Germline loops: CDR1 PRHDT, CDR2 FYEKMQ (reference sequence). This CDR3 contains 14 residues. Trimming removed 4 bases from V and 6 bases from J; junction bases left unmatched: 5.

This clone was recorded only once. The chain uses TRBV2 and TRBJ1-2, with D tentatively TRBD1 (5 bases). CDR1 is SNHLY, CDR2 FYNNEI, per germline. The germline V and J ends were trimmed by 4 bases and 4 bases, with 10 bases remaining between them. The CDR3 length is 13 residues. The CDR3 loop is CASSGQLGYGYTF. In DNA, the CDR3 is TGTGCCAGCAGTGGACAGTTAGGCTATGGCTACACCTTC.

The chain has TRBV3-1 (or the pseudogene TRBV3-2) and TRBJ2-1; D remains ambiguous. The length of the CDR3 is 12 residues. V lost 2 bases, J lost 4 bases, and 3 bases lay in between. Per the germline V gene, CDR1 is LGHDT and CDR2 is YNNKEL (reference sequence). This CDR3 reads CASSQYYNEQFF. CDR3 bases: TGTGCCAGCAGCCAATATTACAATGAGCAGTTCTTC.

The gene calls are TRBV9 and TRBJ1-1; 9 positions match TRBD1. The CDR3 is made up of 15 amino acids. After removal of 1 base from V and 1 base from J, the junction contained 2 bases not matched to a gene. Per germline, CDR1 SGDLS and CDR2 YYNGEE. The CDR3 DNA reads TGTGCCAGCAGCGTAACACAGGGGGCGAACACTGAAGCTTTCTTT. Amino acid sequence: CASSVTQGANTEAFF.

The rearrangement links TRBV20-1 to TRBJ2-1; 9 bases line up with TRBD2. With 3 bases clipped from V and 4 bases from J, the junction kept 10 bases outside the gene matches. CDR3 size: 16 residues. The germline gives CDR1 DFQATT, CDR2 SNEGSKA (reference sequence). The CDR3 loop is CSASPLASGVYNEQFF. Here the CDR3 DNA reads TGCAGTGCTAGTCCCTTGGCTAGCGGGGTATACAATGAGCAGTTCTTC.

This rearrangement joins TRBV30 to TRBJ1-5; D is perhaps TRBD1 (6 bases). The V gene's germline CDR1 is GTSNPN and CDR2 SVGIG (reference sequence). Trimming shortened V by 3 bases and J by 11 bases, and 20 bases separated the two germline ends. There are 14 residues in the CDR3. The CDR3 reads CAWSAGQKVGAQHF. In DNA, the CDR3 is TGTGCCTGGAGCGCAGGACAGAAAGTTGGAGCCCAGCATTTT.

The chain has TRBV10-3 and TRBJ2-7, with 7 bases aligning to TRBD1. Losses at the gene ends were 5 bases for V and 5 bases for J; bases not matched to a gene: 6. Germline CDR1 ENHRY, CDR2 SYGVKD. CDR3 size: 13 residues. CDR3 sequence reads: CAISWGQFDEQYF. CDR3 sequence (DNA): TGTGCCATCAGTTGGGGACAGTTCGACGAGCAGTACTTC.

This chain connects TRBV12-5 to TRBJ2-1, with D tentatively TRBD1 (6 bases). The germline gives CDR1 LGHNT, CDR2 FRNRAP. The CDR3 loop spans 14 amino acids. Trimming stripped 1 base from V and 4 bases from J, with 8 bases between. CDR3 coding DNA: TGTGCTAGTGGTTTGGCGACAGGTTACAATGAGCAGTTCTTC. This sequence encodes CASGLATGYNEQFF.

This clone has only a few counts. The chain employs TRBV6-2 or TRBV6-3 and TRBJ1-2; 8 positions match TRBD1. The CDR3 extends over 12 amino acids. Trimming at V came to 5 bases and at J to 10 bases, leaving 6 bases not matched to a gene. Germline V lookup: CDR1 MNHEY, CDR2 SVGEGT. CDR3 DNA sequence: TGTGCCAGCAGTCGCGGACAGGGCCCCTACACCTTC. Protein product: CASSRGQGPYTF.

This chain uses TRBV19 with TRBJ1-2; the D is unclear. V gave up 2 bases and J gave up 3 bases, with 16 bases separating them. The CDR3 totals 16 residues. Looked up from germline, CDR1 is LNHDA and CDR2 is SQIVND (reference sequence). The CDR3 nucleotides read TGTGCCAGTAGTATAAGACGTGGGAGTAACTACTATGGCTACACCTTC. Amino acid sequence: CASSIRRGSNYYGYTF.

This chain uses TRBV7-9 with TRBJ1-2; possible D gene TRBD1, 5 bases. The V and J ends lost 5 bases and 6 bases respectively, with 13 bases between them. This CDR3 has 13 residues. Germline assignment: CDR1 SEHNR and CDR2 FQNEAQ (reference sequence). In DNA form, the CDR3 reads TGTGCCAGCAGCCTCAGGGAGGCGAATGGCTACACCTTC. Encoded protein: CASSLREANGYTF.

This clone was seen a handful of times. The chain uses TRBV7-2 and TRBJ1-2; D not certain. The ends were cut back, 3 bases at V and 4 bases at J, with 12 bases in the middle. The germline V gene encodes CDR1 SGHTA and CDR2 FQGNSA. The CDR3 is made up of 14 amino acids. The CDR3 sequence is CASSFEGSSYGYTF. The CDR3 DNA reads as TGTGCCAGCAGCTTTGAGGGATCGAGCTATGGCTACACCTTC.

The chain combines TRBV11-3 with TRBJ1-1; D perhaps matches TRBD1 (5 bases). CDR1 is SGHNT, CDR2 YENEEA, per germline. The CDR3 has 13 residues. The V gene lost 5 bases and the J gene lost 1 base, with 8 bases spanning the gap. The chain's CDR3 is CASSGQGNTEAFF. The CDR3 nucleotides are TGTGCCAGCAGCGGGCAGGGGAACACTGAAGCTTTCTTT.

This sequence joins TRBV5-1 and TRBJ1-4; D call uncertain. The CDR3 is 13 amino acids. V lost 5 bases, J lost 2 bases, and 7 bases lay in between. Germline CDR1 reads SGHRS; CDR2 reads YFSETQ. The DNA of the CDR3 is TGCGCCAGCAGACAGCTTACTAATGAAAAACTGTTTTTT. Its translation is CASRQLTNEKLFF.

About this clone itself: Sequence at one end of the junction differs from germline and may be a read error. The chain links TRBV7-7 to TRBJ2-3; D may be TRBD2 (6 bases). The CDR3 is 14 amino acids. Germline V gene data show CDR1 as SSHAT and CDR2 as FNYEAQ (reference sequence). The CDR3 here is CASSRSWGADTQYF. Here the CDR3 DNA reads TGTGCTAGCAGCCGAAGCTGGGGGGCAGATACGCAGTATTTT.

The rearrangement uses TRBV29-1 and TRBJ2-3, with TRBD2 identical over 8 bases. CDR3 length: 16 residues. After removal of 5 bases from V and 0 bases from J, the junction contained 10 bases not matched to a gene. Germline lookup yields CDR1 SQVTM and CDR2 ANQGSEA. For the CDR3, the DNA is TGCAGCGTTTCCGGGACTAGTGCCGATAGCACAGATACGCAGTATTTT. It is translated as CSVSGTSADSTDTQYF.